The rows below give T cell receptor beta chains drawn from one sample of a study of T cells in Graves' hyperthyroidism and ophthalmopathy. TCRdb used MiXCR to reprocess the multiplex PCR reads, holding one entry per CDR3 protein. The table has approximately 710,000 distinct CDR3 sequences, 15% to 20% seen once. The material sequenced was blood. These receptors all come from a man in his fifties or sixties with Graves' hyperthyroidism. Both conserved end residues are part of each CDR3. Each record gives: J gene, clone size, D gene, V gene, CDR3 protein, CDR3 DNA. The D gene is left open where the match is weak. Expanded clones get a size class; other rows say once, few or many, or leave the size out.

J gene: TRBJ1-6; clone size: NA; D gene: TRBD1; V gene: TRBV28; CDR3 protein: CATGQGQGGNSPLHF; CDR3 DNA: TGTGCCACCGGACAAGGACAGGGGGGAAATTCACCCCTCCACTTT
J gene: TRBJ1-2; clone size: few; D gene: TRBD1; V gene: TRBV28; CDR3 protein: CASTLDRVKGNGYTF; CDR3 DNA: TGTGCCAGCACCCTTGACAGGGTCAAGGGTAATGGCTACACCTTC
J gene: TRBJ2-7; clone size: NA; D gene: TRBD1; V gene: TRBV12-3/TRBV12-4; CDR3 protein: CASSPGQGFREQYF; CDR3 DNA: TGTGCCAGCAGTCCGGGACAGGGATTCCGCGAGCAGTACTTC
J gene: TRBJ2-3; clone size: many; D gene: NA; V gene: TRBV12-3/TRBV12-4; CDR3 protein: CASSSGQPTSTDTQYF; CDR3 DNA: TGTGCCAGCAGTTCGGGACAACCTACCAGCACAGATACGCAGTATTTT
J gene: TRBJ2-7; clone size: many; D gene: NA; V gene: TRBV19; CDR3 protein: CASSLTFLYEQYF; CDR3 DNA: TGTGCCAGTAGTCTCACATTTCTCTACGAGCAGTACTTC
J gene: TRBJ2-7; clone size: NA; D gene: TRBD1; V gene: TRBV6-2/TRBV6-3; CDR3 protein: CASFGQGGYEQYF; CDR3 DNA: TGTGCCAGCTTCGGACAGGGCGGCTACGAGCAGTACTTC
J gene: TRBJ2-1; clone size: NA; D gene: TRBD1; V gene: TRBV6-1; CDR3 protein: CASSKWDRVHNEQFF; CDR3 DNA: TGTGCCAGCAGTAAATGGGACAGGGTCCACAATGAGCAGTTCTTC
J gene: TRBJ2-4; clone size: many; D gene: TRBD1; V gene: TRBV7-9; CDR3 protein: CASSSGQGILDLKNIQYF; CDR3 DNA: TGTGCCAGCAGCTCCGGACAGGGGATACTAGATCTCAAAAACATTCAGTACTTC
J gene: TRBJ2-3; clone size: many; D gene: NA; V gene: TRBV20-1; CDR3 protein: CSAVNSNTQYF; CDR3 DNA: TGCAGTGCGGTCAACTCGAATACGCAGTATTTT
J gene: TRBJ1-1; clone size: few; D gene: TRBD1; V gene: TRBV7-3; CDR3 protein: CASSRDRVYEAFF; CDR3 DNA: TGTGCCAGCAGCCGGGACAGGGTGTATGAAGCTTTCTTT
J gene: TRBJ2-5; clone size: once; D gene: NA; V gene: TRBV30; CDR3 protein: CAWESYEETQYF; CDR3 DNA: TGTGCCTGGGAATCGTATGAAGAGACCCAGTACTTC
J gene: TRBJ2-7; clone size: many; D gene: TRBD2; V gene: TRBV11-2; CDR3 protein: CASSFGTSGHYEQYF; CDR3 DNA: TGTGCCAGCAGCTTCGGGACTAGCGGACACTACGAGCAGTACTTC
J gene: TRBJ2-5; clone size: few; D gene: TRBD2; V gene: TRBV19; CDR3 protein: CASSITSGRGETQYF; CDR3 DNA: TGTGCCAGTAGTATTACTAGCGGGAGGGGCGAGACCCAGTACTTC
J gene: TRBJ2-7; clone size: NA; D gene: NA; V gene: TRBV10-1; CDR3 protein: CASSESGGRPYEQYF; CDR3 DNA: TGCGCCAGCAGTGAGTCCGGCGGACGGCCCTACGAGCAGTACTTC
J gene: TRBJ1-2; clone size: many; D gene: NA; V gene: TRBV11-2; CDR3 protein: CASSPLDRPYGYTF; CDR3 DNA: TGTGCCAGCAGCCCTTTGGACAGACCCTATGGCTACACCTTC
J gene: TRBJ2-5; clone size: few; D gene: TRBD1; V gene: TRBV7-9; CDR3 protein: CASSFGQGLQETQYF; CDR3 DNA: TGTGCCAGCAGCTTCGGACAGGGGCTCCAAGAGACCCAGTACTTC
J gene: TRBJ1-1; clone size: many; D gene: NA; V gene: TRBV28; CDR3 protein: CASSLDRRNTEAFF; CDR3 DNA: TGTGCCAGCAGTCTCGATCGGCGGAACACTGAAGCTTTCTTT
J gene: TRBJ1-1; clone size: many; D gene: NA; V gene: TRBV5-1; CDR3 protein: CASSSDTGYGDTEAFF; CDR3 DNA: TGCGCCAGCAGCTCAGATACAGGGTACGGCGACACTGAAGCTTTCTTT
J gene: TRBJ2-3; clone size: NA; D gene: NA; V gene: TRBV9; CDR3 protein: CASSVLSGEDTQYF; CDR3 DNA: TGTGCCAGCAGCGTTTTATCAGGGGAAGATACGCAGTATTTT
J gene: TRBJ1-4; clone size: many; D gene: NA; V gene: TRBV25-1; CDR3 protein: CASSELSRVAEKLFF; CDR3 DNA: TGTGCCAGCAGTGAACTTAGCAGGGTTGCGGAAAAACTGTTTTTT
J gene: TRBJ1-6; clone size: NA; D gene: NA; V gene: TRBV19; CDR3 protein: CASSRDPSSYNSPLHF; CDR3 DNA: TGTGCCAGTAGCCGGGATCCAAGCTCCTATAATTCACCCCTCCACTTT
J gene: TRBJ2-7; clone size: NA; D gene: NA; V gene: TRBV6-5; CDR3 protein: CASSYDGSSYEQYF; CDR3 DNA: TGTGCCAGCAGTTACGACGGCAGCTCCTACGAGCAGTACTTC
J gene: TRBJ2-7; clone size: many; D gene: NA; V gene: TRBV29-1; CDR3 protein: CSVPGRDTYEQYF; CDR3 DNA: TGCAGCGTTCCCGGCAGGGATACCTACGAGCAGTACTTC
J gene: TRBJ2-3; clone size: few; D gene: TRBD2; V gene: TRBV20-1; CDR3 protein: CNLAGETDTQYF; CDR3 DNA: TGCAACTTAGCGGGAGAAACAGATACGCAGTATTTT
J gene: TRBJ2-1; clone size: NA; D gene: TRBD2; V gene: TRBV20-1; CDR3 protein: CSARDAETSGRASGSEQFF; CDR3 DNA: TGCAGTGCTAGAGACGCGGAGACTAGCGGGAGGGCCTCAGGCAGTGAGCAGTTCTTC
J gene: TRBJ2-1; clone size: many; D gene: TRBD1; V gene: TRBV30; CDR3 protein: CAWSVRDRDYNEQFF; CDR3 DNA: TGTGCCTGGAGTGTAAGAGACAGGGACTACAATGAGCAGTTCTTC
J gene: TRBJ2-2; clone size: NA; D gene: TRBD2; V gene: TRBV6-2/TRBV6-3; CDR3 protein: CASMKLAGEVWELFF; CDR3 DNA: TGTGCCAGCATGAAACTAGCGGGAGAGGTCTGGGAGCTGTTTTTT
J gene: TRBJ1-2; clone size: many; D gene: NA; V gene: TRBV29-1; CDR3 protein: CSVESGGEAKANYGYTF; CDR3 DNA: TGCAGCGTTGAAAGTGGGGGAGAAGCGAAAGCTAACTATGGCTACACCTTC
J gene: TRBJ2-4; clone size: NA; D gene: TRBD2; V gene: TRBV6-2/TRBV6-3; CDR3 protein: CASSSLGEGPTKNIQYF; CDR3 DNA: TGTGCCAGCAGTTCCCTCGGGGAGGGACCAACCAAAAACATTCAGTACTTC
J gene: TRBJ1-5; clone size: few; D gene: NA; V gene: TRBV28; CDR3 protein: CASSSLLSPGHSSNQPQHF; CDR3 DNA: TGTGCCAGCAGTTCCCTCCTCTCTCCGGGACACTCGAGCAATCAGCCCCAGCATTTT
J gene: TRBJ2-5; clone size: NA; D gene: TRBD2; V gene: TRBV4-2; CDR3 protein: CASSQAHGTSKETQYF; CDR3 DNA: TGTGCCAGCAGCCAAGCCCACGGGACTAGTAAAGAGACCCAGTACTTC
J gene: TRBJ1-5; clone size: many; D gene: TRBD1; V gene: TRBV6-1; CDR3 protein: CASTEDRGSYSNQPQHF; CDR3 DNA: TGTGCCAGCACCGAGGACAGGGGGTCTTATAGCAATCAGCCCCAGCATTTT
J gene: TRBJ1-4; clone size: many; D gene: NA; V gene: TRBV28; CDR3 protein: CASINPGAGTSNEKLFF; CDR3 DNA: TGTGCCAGCATCAACCCCGGGGCGGGAACGTCTAATGAAAAACTGTTTTTT
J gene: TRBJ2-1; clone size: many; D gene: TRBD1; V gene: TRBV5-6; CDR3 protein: CASSPPAGGKQFF; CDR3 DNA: TGTGCCAGCAGCCCCCCCGCAGGGGGCAAGCAGTTCTTC
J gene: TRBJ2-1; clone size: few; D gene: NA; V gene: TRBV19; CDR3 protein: CASSSDRYNEQFF; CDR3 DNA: TGTGCCAGTAGTTCGGACAGATACAATGAGCAGTTCTTC
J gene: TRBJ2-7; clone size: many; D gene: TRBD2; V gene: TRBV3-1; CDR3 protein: CASSQAVGGAYEQYF; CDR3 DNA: TGTGCCAGCAGCCAGGCTGTGGGAGGGGCCTACGAGCAGTACTTC
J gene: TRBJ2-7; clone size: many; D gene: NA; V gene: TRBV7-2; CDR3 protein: CASSPQGSRYEQYF; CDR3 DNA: TGTGCCAGCAGCCCACAGGGTAGTAGGTACGAGCAGTACTTC
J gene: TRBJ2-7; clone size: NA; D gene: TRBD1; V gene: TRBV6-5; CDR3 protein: CASSSPGQGLNEQYF; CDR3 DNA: TGTGCCAGCAGTTCCCCGGGACAGGGTTTAAACGAGCAGTACTTC
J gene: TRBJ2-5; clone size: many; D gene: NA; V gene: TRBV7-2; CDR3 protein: CASSPIRAEGETQYF; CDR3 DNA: TGTGCCAGCAGCCCGATCAGAGCGGAGGGGGAGACCCAGTACTTC
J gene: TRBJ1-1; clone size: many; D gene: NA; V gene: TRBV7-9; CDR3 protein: CASKGREAFF; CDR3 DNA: TGTGCCAGCAAGGGGAGGGAAGCTTTCTTT
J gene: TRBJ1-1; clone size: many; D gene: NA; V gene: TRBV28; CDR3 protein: CATGGPEAFF; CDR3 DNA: TGTGCCACCGGGGGGCCTGAAGCTTTCTTT
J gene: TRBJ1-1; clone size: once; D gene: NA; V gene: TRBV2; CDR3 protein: CAGGWVGASTEAFF; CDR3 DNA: TGTGCCGGGGGCTGGGTGGGGGCGAGCACTGAAGCTTTCTTT
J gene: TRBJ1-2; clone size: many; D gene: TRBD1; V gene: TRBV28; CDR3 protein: CASRPSPGTGIYGYTF; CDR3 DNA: TGTGCCAGCAGACCTTCCCCCGGGACAGGGATCTATGGCTACACCTTC
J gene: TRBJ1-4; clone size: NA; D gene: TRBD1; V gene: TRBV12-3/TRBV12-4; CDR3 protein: CASSVATGTGIEKLFF; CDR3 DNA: TGTGCCAGCAGTGTTGCGACCGGGACAGGAATTGAAAAACTGTTTTTT
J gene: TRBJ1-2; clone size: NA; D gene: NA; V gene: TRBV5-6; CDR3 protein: CASSLGDSWPSYGYTF; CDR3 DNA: TGTGCCAGCAGCTTGGGGGATAGCTGGCCTTCCTACGGCTACACCTTC
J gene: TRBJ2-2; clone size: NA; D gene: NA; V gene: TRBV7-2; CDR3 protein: CASSLEGSYTGELFF; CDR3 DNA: TGTGCCAGCAGCTTAGAGGGCAGTTACACCGGGGAGCTGTTTTTT
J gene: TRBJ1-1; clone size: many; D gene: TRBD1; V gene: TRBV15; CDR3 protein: CATSREVGGGYTEAFF; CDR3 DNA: TGTGCCACCAGCAGAGAAGTGGGAGGGGGCTACACTGAAGCTTTCTTT
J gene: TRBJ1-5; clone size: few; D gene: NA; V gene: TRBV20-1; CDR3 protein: CSARGDQPQHF; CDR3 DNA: TGCAGTGCTAGAGGGGATCAGCCCCAGCATTTT